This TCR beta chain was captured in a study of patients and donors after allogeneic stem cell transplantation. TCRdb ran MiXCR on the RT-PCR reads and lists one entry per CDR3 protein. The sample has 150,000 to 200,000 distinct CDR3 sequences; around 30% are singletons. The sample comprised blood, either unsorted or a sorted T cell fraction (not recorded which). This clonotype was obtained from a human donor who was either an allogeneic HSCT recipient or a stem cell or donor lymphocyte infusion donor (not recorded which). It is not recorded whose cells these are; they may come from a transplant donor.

CDR3 in DNA: TGCAGTGCTAGGGAGACACTAGGTGAAAAACTGTTTTTT. It yields the protein CSARETLGEKLFF. The chain joins TRBV20-1 to TRBJ1-4; D unclear. This CDR3 has 13 residues. Trimming took 3 bases from V and 7 from J, leaving 12 bases between them. The germline CDR1 and CDR2 sequences are DFQATT and SNEGSKA (reference sequence).